The 6 T cell receptor beta chains presented below share a single source sample, sequenced in a study of cytomegalovirus exposure and HLA in healthy donors. It was with 60 Vbeta and 13 Jbeta primers that the PCR ran. Measured with immunoSEQ multiplex PCR; TCRdb has only the in-frame clones, and not every one. The sample carries about 90,000 clones, roughly four fifths recorded once. The specimen sequenced was PBMCs. These receptor sequences come from a man aged 25-45 years in good health and CMV-seronegative.

The V call is TRBV5-4, the J call TRBJ2-3, with TRBD2 matching 11 bases. The CDR3 has 16 amino acids. J lost 2 bases, V lost 3 bases, and 5 bases had no gene match. Germline V lookup: CDR1 SGHNT, CDR2 YYREEE (reference sequence). The CDR3 protein is CASSSRGLADTDTQYF. The CDR3 DNA reads TGTGCCAGCAGCTCGAGGGGACTAGCGGACACAGATACGCAGTATTTT. The variable domain in full, with the rest retrieved from reference TRBV5-4 and TRBJ2-3, is ETGVTQSPTHLIKTRGQQVTLRCSSQSGHNTVSWYQQALGQGPQFIFQYYREEENGRGNFPPRFSGLQFPNYSSELNVNALELDDSALYLCASSSRGLADTDTQYFGPGTRLTVL.

This sequence joins TRBV25-1 and TRBJ1-2, with TRBD1 as a possible D gene (5 bases). Looked up from germline, CDR1 is MGHDK and CDR2 is SYGVNS. Trimming pared 1 base from V and 3 bases from J, leaving 9 bases between. The CDR3 has 14 amino acids. CDR3: CASSEFGHDYGYTF. The CDR3 DNA reads as TGTGCCAGCAGTGAATTTGGACATGACTATGGCTACACCTTC.

In regard to this clone: Its ends do not fully match the called genes, so a read error is possible. J is TRBJ2-3 and V is TRBV6-5, with D possibly matching TRBD2 (6 bases). Germline V gives CDR1 MNHEY, CDR2 SVGAGI. The CDR3 totals 12 residues. CDR3 amino acids: CASSYAGLDPHF. CDR3 nucleotide sequence: TGTGCCAGCAGTTACGCGGGACTCGATCCGCATTTT.

This clone was picked up one time. The V call is TRBV5-1, the J call TRBJ1-1; D is possibly TRBD1 (5 bases). Trimming took off 5 bases at V and 1 base at J, with 15 bases between the two ends. CDR3 size: 15 residues. The germline gives CDR1 SGHRS, CDR2 YFSETQ. The CDR3 sequence is CASSSQGGTNTEAFF. In nucleotides, the CDR3 is TGCGCCAGCAGTTCGCAGGGAGGGACGAACACTGAAGCTTTCTTT. Looking up the rest from reference TRBV5-1 and TRBJ1-1 gives the full variable domain: KAGVTQTPRYLIKTRGQQVTLSCSPISGHRSVSWYQQTPGQGLQFLFEYFSETQRNKGNFPGRFSGRQFSNSRSEMNVSTLELGDSALYLCASSSQGGTNTEAFFGQGTRLTVV.

This chain links TRBV28 with TRBJ1-5, with D possibly TRBD1 on 6 matching bases. Germline V gene data show CDR1 as MDHEN and CDR2 as SYDVKM. This CDR3 comprises 14 residues. V was pared by 3 bases and J by 7 bases, with 13 bases between. CDR3 DNA: TGTGCCAGCAGTTTGGGTCAGGGGACCCAGCCCCAGCATTTT. Its translation is CASSLGQGTQPQHF.

CDR3: CASSYKGEQFF. The CDR3 bases are TGTGCCAGCAGCTATAAGGGGGAGCAGTTCTTC. The V and J genes are TRBV7-3 and TRBJ2-1; possibly TRBD1 for D (5 bases). Trimming left V 4 bases short and J 10 bases short, with 8 bases between. This CDR3 has 11 amino acids. Germline V lookup: CDR1 SGHTA, CDR2 FQGTGA.